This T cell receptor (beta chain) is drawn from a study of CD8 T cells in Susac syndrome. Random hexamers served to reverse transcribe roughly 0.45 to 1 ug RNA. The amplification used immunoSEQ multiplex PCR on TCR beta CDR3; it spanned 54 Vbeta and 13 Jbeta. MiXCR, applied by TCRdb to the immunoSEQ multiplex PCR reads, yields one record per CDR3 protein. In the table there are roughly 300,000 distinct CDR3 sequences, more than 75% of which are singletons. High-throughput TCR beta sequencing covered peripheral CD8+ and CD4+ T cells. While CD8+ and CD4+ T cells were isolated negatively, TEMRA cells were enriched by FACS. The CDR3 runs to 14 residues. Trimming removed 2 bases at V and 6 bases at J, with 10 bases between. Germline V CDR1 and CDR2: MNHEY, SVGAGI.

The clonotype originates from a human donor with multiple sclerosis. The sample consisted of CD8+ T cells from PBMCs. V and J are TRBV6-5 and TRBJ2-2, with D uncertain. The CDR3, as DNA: TGTGCCAGCAGTTACCGGTCTCGGTCCGGGGAGCTGTTTTTT. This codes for CASSYRSRSGELFF.